In its sample, the clone carrying this T cell receptor (beta chain) was seen a few times. The data are from a study of shared clonotypes between healthy human individuals. Trimming pared 5 bases from V and 8 bases from J, leaving 21 bases between. CDR1 is MGHDK and CDR2 is SYGVNS in the germline V gene. This CDR3 is 16 amino acids long. The assay was run at deep level. Libraries were prepared by immunoSEQ multiplex PCR; TCRdb keeps only in-frame clonotypes and omits some of them. The table has 2 million to 2.5 million clones, 80% to 95% seen once; the top ten hold 0.37%. The V call is TRBV25-1, the J call TRBJ1-4; weak D call: TRBD1 (6 bases). The source is a man younger than 30 in good health. Some clones in this sample may be carry-over from other donors' samples. Specimen: naive CD4+ T cells from PBMCs. Subset defined: CD45RA+ positively selected. This CDR3 reads CASSRGAGTGMEKLFF. CDR3 nucleotides: TGTGCCAGCAGTCGGGGGGCTGGGACTGGGATGGAAAAACTGTTTTTT.